Presented here are 3 T cell receptor beta chains from one specimen sequenced in a study of T cell responses to AZD1222 COVID-19 vaccine. TCRdb's table, derived via immunoSEQ multiplex PCR, lists solely in-frame clones and lacks some. The sample yields more than 140,000 clones, roughly 90% seen once. The sequencing used peripheral blood, collected on day 0 of AZD1222 vaccination. The source is an adult in good health.

The chain links TRBV28 to TRBJ2-1; 10 bases are a match to TRBD1. The CDR3 has 15 amino acids. With 6 bases clipped from V and 5 bases from J, the junction kept 7 bases outside the gene matches. CDR1 is MDHEN and CDR2 is SYDVKM in the germline V gene. CDR3 in amino acids: CASSRRGTGDNEQFF. The DNA for the CDR3 is TGTGCCAGCAGCCGCCGCGGGACAGGGGACAATGAGCAGTTCTTC. Combining the CDR3 with reference TRBV28 and TRBJ2-1 gives the whole variable domain DVKVTQSSRYLVKRTGEKVFLECVQDMDHENMFWYRQDPGLGLRLIYFSYDVKMKEKGDIPEGYSVSREKKERFSLILESASTNQTSMYLCASSRRGTGDNEQFFGPGTRLTVL.

The chain uses TRBV12-5 and TRBJ1-1; tentatively, D is TRBD1 (5 bases). V shed 2 bases and J shed 4 bases, with 11 bases lying between them. Germline assignment: CDR1 LGHNT and CDR2 FRNRAP. This CDR3 contains 14 residues. CDR3 bases: TGTGCTAGTGGTTTGCCCACGGGGGGCACTGAAGCTTTCTTT. Translation gives CASGLPTGGTEAFF.

This chain connects TRBV15 to TRBJ1-2; D might be TRBD1 (5 bases). The CDR3 is made up of 14 amino acids. The V gene's germline CDR1 is LNHNV and CDR2 YYDKDF (reference sequence). V was trimmed by 0 bases and J by 8 bases, leaving 13 bases between them. CDR3 residues: CATSRDRVGDGYTF. CDR3 in DNA: TGTGCCACCAGCAGAGATAGAGTTGGGGACGGCTACACCTTC.